This T cell receptor beta chain was sequenced during a study of T cell responses to AZD1222 COVID-19 vaccine. Per the germline V gene, CDR1 is MNHEY and CDR2 is SVGEGT. Trimming took 4 bases from V and 2 from J, leaving 21 bases between them. CDR3 size: 17 residues. Points on this clone: Its antigen is undetermined.

Study-wide points: Baseline serology detected seropositivity in only five or six AZD1222 recipients. The peak T cell response came first, and repertoires were sampled only after it.

Generated by immunoSEQ multiplex PCR, the TCRdb table keeps only in-frame clones and is missing some. This table has roughly 80,000 clones, 90% appearing once. The clonotype comes from an adult who received the AZD1222 COVID-19 vaccine. The rearrangement links TRBV6-2 or TRBV6-3 to TRBJ2-7, with D tentatively TRBD1 or TRBD2 (5 bases each). Sequenced material: peripheral blood, taken 28 days after the second AZD1222 dose. DNA for the CDR3: TGTGCCAGCAGTTCGACTCGATATCAGGGACGCGCCTACGAGCAGTACTTC. This gives the protein CASSSTRYQGRAYEQYF.